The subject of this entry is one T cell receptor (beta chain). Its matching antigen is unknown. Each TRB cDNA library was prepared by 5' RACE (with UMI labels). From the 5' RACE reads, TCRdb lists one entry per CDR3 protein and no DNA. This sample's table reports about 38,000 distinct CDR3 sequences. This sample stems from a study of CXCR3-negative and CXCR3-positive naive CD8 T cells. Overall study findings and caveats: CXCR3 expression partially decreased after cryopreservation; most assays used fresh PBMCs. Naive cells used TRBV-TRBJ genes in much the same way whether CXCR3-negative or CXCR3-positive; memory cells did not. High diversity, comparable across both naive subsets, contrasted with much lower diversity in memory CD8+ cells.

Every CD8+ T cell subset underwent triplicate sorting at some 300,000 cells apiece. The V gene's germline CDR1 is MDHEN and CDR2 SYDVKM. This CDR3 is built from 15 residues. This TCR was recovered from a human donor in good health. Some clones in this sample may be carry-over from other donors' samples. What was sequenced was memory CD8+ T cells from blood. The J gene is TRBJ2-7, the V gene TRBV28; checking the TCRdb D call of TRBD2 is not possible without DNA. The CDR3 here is CASSWTGTSPYEQYF.